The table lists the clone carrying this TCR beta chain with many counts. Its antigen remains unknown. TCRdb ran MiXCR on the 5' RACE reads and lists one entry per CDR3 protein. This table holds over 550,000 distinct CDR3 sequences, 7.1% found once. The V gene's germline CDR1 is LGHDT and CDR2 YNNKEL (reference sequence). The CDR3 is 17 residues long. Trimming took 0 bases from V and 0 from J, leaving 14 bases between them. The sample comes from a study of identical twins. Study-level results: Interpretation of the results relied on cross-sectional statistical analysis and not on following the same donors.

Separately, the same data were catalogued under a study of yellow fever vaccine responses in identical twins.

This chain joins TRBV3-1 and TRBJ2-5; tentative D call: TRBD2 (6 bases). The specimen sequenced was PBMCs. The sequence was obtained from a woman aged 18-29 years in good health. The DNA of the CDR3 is TGTGCCAGCAGCCAAGAGCGGGGTAGAACCAACCAAGAGACCCAGTACTTC. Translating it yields CASSQERGRTNQETQYF.